The text below deals with one TCR beta chain. This clone was observed once. The specificity of this receptor is unknown. No per-base quality is available; no much larger clone lies one base away. This sample was included in a study of a mutant IDH1 vaccine in newly diagnosed glioma (dated by TCRdb to about 2021). At the level of the whole study: Vaccination was initiated 4-6 weeks after radiotherapy alone, or concurrently with temozolomide cycles in the chemotherapy-containing groups. Of the roughly 32 treated patients, approximately 62% were male and around 40% were female, and a mean age of approximately 40 years was recorded. Before enrollment, patients had received standard therapy of radiotherapy alone, temozolomide alone, or radiochemotherapy with temozolomide; most received the combination. The week-35 safety follow-up took place at visit V12, and the week-47 end of study took place at visit V13. Six visits were used for peripheral blood collection: V03 (baseline), V05, V07, V10, V12 and V13. Longitudinal TCRB deep sequencing was performed for around 23 treated patients wherever samples were available for exploratory analyses. Overall study outcomes, separate from this receptor: It was noted by the authors that analyses of patient blood samples could not be reproduced owing to sample limitations. Availability determined which PBMC samples were chosen for TCRB deep sequencing. Changes in the top peripheral T cell clonotypes picked up by TCRB sequencing did not appear to be linked to pseudoprogression. Immune responses induced by the vaccine were seen in more than 85% of patients across multiple MHC alleles.

Taken from cysteine to phenylalanine, the CDR3 has 16 residues. CDR3 DNA is the only sequence kept; it has 48 bases, read in frame from the first base. CDR1 and CDR2 are drawn from the germline V gene (reference sequence): SEHNR, FQNEAQ. The junction carries 19 bases between V and J, which are trimmed by 7 bases and 3 bases respectively. What this sample's time point label stands for: week 35, safety follow-up. A 20-mer mutant IDH1 peptide at 300 micrograms in Montanide made up each vaccine dose, which was injected subcutaneously together with topical imiquimod. Eight vaccinations were administered to patients in weeks 1, 3, 5, 7, 11, 15, 19 and 23, corresponding to visits V03 through V10. Newly diagnosed WHO grade 3 or 4 IDH1-mutant astrocytomas showing loss of nuclear ATRX were present in the donors. The samples were drawn from NOA16, a multicentre, single-arm, open-label phase I trial in Germany that tested a mutant IDH1 peptide vaccine in humans for the first time. The DNeasy Blood and Tissue Kit was used to extract genomic DNA from EDTA blood for TCRB sequencing.

Libraries were constructed by the immunoSEQ multiplex PCR assay. Rearranged TCR beta chain sequences were amplified using the hsTCRB Kit according to the manufacturer's protocol. Sequencing of TCRB libraries was carried out on an Illumina MiSeq. The paper's data handling went like this. The kit vendor's proprietary platform handled demultiplexing, trimming and gene mapping. TCRdb obtained this table from immuneACCESS and retained in-frame rearrangements with V and J assigned. These tables miss some clones; where compared with another copy, unresolved V genes account for less than half of the shortfall, and the remainder is unexplained. The DNA gave D and trimming, while V, J and clone size come from that table. Present in this sample are about 69,000 clones, more than 85% of which were seen just once. The top ten hold roughly 2% of the sample.

The material sequenced was PBMCs, taken from a glioma patient whose treatment included an IDH1 peptide vaccine. This TCR derives from a man under 40 with glioma. The chain is assembled from TRBV7-9 and TRBJ2-1, and the D gene may be TRBD2, 5 bases matching. The nucleotide sequence is given as TGTGCCAGCATCACCTCTACCCAGAGGGACTACAATGAGCAGTTCTTC. This gives the protein CASITSTQRDYNEQFF.